This TCR beta chain stems from a study of CD8 T cells in ankylosing spondylitis. General observations from the study: There were earlier reports of some motif variants in reactive arthritis synovial fluid and blood. What seemed typical of ankylosing spondylitis blood was a TCR beta motif built from several highly homologous variants.

A remark on this clonotype: Antigen specificity is unknown.

Making use of molecular barcodes, quantitative 5'-RACE generated TCR beta libraries. One entry per CDR3 protein, called by TCRdb with MiXCR from the 5' RACE reads. The table lists 300,000 to 400,000 distinct CDR3 sequences, 14% to 15% of them singletons. Germline loops: CDR1 SGHRS, CDR2 YFSETQ. Trimming removed 4 bases at V and 5 bases at J, with 18 bases between. The CDR3 has 16 amino acids. The TCR originated in a male donor with ankylosing spondylitis or in good health (not recorded which). The genes are TRBV5-1 and TRBJ2-2; perhaps TRBD1 as D (5 bases). Material: blood, either unsorted or a sorted T cell fraction (not recorded which). The CDR3 sequence is CASSQGPQGWTGELFF. CDR3 nucleotides: TGCGCCAGCAGCCAGGGCCCCCAGGGATGGACCGGGGAGCTGTTTTTT.